This TCR beta chain stems from a study of blood T cell repertoires in COVID-19. Whole-study context: Donors in the United States, Italy and Spain gave samples during acute or convalescent COVID-19. From T cells, B-cell-depleted T cells, or PBMCs came the material, which was cDNA or gDNA.

In the original analysis: Amplification of reference gene primers provided the estimated nucleated cell counts. The data were produced by immunoSEQ multiplex PCR, yet TCRdb's version contains in-frame clones alone and is incomplete. D and trimming come from the DNA, and the V and J calls and clone size come from that table. The profile shows tens of thousands of clones, 80% to 85% of them singletons. CDR3 length equals 12 residues. Trimming stripped 8 bases from V and 0 bases from J, with 6 bases between. Germline V gene sequence: CDR1 MNHEY, CDR2 SMNVEV (reference sequence). The source is a man aged 60 to 75 with acute or convalescent COVID-19. The chain recombines TRBV27 with TRBJ2-3; D ambiguous. The specimen was peripheral blood. This CDR3 is CASGRSTDTQYF. Here the CDR3 DNA reads TGTGCCAGCGGCCGAAGCACAGATACGCAGTATTTT.